In its sample, the clone carrying this TCR beta chain was seen a few times. The sample belongs to a study of neoadjuvant anti-PD-1 for oral cavity cancer. Some clones are missing from TCRdb's copy, which holds only in-frame ones; the method was immunoSEQ multiplex PCR. The data show roughly 13,000 clones, 60% to 85% seen once. Time point specified: after neoadjuvant nivolumab, at surgical resection. The V segment lost 2 bases and the J segment 5 bases; nucleotides outside the gene matches: 10. The CDR3 totals 16 residues. Germline CDR1 reads MDHEN; CDR2 reads SYDVKM. The J gene is TRBJ2-7, the V gene TRBV28; 9 bases align to TRBD2. This clonotype originated in a person between 40 and 85 years old with oral cavity squamous cell carcinoma. The sample was PBMCs, taken after nivolumab (anti-PD-1) treatment. The DNA for the CDR3 is TGTGCCAGCAGTTTAGCCTCGGCGGGAGGGCCTGACGAGCAGTACTTC. This codes for CASSLASAGGPDEQYF.